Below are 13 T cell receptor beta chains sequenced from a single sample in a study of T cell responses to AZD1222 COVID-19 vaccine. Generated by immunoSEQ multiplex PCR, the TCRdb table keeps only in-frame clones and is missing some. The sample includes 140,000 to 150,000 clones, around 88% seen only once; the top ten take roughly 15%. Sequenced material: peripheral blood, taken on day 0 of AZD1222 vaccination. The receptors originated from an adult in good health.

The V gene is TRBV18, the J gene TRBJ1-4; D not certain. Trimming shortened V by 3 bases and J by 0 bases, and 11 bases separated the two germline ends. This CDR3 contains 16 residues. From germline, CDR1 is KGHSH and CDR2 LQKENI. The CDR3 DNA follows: TGTGCCAGCTCACCCTTCGAGGGTGCAACTAATGAAAAACTGTTTTTT. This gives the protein CASSPFEGATNEKLFF.

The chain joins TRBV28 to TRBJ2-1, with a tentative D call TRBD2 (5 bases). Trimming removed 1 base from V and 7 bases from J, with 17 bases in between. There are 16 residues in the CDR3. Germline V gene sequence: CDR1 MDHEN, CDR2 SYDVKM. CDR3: CASSLSRVVNVNEQFF. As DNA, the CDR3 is TGTGCCAGCAGTTTATCGAGGGTCGTGAATGTGAATGAGCAGTTCTTC.

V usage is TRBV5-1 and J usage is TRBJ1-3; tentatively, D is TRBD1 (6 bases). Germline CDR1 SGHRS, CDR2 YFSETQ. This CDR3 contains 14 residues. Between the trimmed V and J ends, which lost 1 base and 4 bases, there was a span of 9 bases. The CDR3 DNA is TGCGCCAGCAGCTTGTCAGGGACAGGAAACACCATATATTTT. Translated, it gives CASSLSGTGNTIYF.

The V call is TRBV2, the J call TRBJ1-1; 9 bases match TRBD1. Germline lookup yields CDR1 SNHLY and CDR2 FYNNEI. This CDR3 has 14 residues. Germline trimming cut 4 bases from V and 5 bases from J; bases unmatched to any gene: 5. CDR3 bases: TGTGCCAGCAGTGCACAGGGGGCGGAAACTGAAGCTTTCTTT. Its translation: CASSAQGAETEAFF.

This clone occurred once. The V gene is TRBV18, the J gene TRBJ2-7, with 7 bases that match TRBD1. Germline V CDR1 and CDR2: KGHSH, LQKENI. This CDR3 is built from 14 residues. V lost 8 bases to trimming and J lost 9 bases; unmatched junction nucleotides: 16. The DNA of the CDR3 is TGTGCCAGCACCTCAGGGACAGAACGTCCTCGGCAGTACTTC. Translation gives CASTSGTERPRQYF.

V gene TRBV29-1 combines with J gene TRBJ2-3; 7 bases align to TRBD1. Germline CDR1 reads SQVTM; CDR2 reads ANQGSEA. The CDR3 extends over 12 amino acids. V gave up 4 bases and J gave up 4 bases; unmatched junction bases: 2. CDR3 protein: CSVGQGADTQYF. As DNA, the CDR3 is TGCAGCGTTGGCCAGGGGGCAGATACGCAGTATTTT.

Here the CDR3 reads CASSPSGLQETQYF. The CDR3 nucleotides are TGTGCCAGCAGTCCGAGCGGGCTTCAAGAGACCCAGTACTTC. This chain links TRBV28 with TRBJ2-5; TRBD2 might be the D (6 bases). The CDR3 sequence is 14 residues long. V was trimmed by 5 bases and J by 2 bases, leaving 12 bases between them. Germline assignment: CDR1 MDHEN and CDR2 SYDVKM. Based on the CDR3 plus reference TRBV28 and TRBJ2-5, the full variable domain is DVKVTQSSRYLVKRTGEKVFLECVQDMDHENMFWYRQDPGLGLRLIYFSYDVKMKEKGDIPEGYSVSREKKERFSLILESASTNQTSMYLCASSPSGLQETQYFGPGTRLLVL.

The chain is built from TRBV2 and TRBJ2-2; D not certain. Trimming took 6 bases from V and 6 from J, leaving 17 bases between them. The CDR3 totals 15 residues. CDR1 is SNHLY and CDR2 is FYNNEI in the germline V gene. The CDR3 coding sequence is TGTGCCAGCAGACAGACCACTATCGCATCCGGGGAGCTGTTTTTT. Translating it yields CASRQTTIASGELFF.

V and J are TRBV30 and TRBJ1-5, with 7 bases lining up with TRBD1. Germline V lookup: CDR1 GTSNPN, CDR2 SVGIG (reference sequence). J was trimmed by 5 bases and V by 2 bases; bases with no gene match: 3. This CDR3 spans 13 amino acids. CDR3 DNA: TGTGCCTGGAGTCACAGGGGTTATCAGCCCCAGCATTTT. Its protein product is CAWSHRGYQPQHF.

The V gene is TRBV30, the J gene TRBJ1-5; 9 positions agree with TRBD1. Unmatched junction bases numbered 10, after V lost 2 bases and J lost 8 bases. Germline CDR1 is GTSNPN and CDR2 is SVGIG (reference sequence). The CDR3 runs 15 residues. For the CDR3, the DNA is TGTGCCTGGAGTCCGTATGCCGGGACAGGGAAGCCCCAGCATTTT. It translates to CAWSPYAGTGKPQHF.

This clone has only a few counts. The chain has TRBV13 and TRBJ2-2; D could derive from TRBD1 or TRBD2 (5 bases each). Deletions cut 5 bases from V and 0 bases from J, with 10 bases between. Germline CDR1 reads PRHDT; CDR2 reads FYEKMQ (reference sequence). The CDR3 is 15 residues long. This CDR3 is CASSRGRPNTGELFF. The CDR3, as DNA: TGTGCCAGCAGCCGGGGACGGCCGAACACCGGGGAGCTGTTTTTT.

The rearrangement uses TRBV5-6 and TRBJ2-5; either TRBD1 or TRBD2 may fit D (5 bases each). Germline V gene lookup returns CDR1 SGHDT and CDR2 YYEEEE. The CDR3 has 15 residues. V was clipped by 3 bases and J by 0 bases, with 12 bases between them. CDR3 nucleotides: TGTGCCAGCAGCTCTAAGCGGACACACCAAGAGACCCAGTACTTC. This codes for CASSSKRTHQETQYF.

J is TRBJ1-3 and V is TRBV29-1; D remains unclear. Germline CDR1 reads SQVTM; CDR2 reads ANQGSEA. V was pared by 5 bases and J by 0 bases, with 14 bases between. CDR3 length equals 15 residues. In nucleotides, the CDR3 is TGCAGCGTTTTGGATCAGTCAATCTCTGGAAACACCATATATTTT. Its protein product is CSVLDQSISGNTIYF.